One and the same sample provided the 28 T cell receptor beta chains below, sequenced in a study of T cells in Graves' hyperthyroidism and ophthalmopathy. Amplification yielded TCR beta CDR3 regions, with RNA transcripts as the source. The TCR CDR3 first-round RT-PCR relied on the HTBI primer set. Using its own MiXCR run on the multiplex PCR reads, TCRdb lists one record per CDR3 protein. The table shows about 840,000 distinct CDR3 sequences, with over 35% occurring only once. Sequencing used blood. Every receptor here comes from a man aged 18 to 35 with Graves' hyperthyroidism.

This clonotype has a handful of counts. The chain recombines TRBV7-2 with TRBJ1-1, with D possibly matching TRBD1 (5 bases). Trimming took off 5 bases at V and 10 bases at J, with 23 bases between the two ends. Per germline, CDR1 SGHTA and CDR2 FQGNSA. The CDR3 totals 15 residues. The DNA for the CDR3 is TGTGCCAGCAGCACCCACCGGGACGGGCCGCCGGTAGCTTTCTTT. As protein: CASSTHRDGPPVAFF.

The CDR3 sequence is CSVEGFAWTGLYGYTF. In DNA form, the CDR3 reads TGCAGCGTTGAAGGCTTTGCGTGGACAGGGCTCTATGGCTACACCTTC. The chain couples TRBV29-1 to TRBJ1-2, with 8 nucleotides matching TRBD1. There are 16 residues in the CDR3. V dropped 1 base and J dropped 4; count of bases not matched to a gene: 11. Germline V gene lookup returns CDR1 SQVTM and CDR2 ANQGSEA.

In its sample, this clonotype was seen many times. CDR3 loop: CSVGWANEKLFF. The CDR3 nucleotides are TGCAGCGTTGGCTGGGCTAATGAAAAACTGTTTTTT. The chain has TRBV29-1 and TRBJ1-4, with D unresolved. The CDR3 is 12 amino acids. Germline lookup yields CDR1 SQVTM and CDR2 ANQGSEA. V was trimmed by 4 bases and J by 3 bases, leaving 6 bases between them.

This clonotype was seen at least ten times. J is TRBJ2-5 and V is TRBV6-5, with a tentative D call TRBD2 (5 bases). Germline values: CDR1 MNHEY, CDR2 SVGAGI. The CDR3 is made up of 13 amino acids. The V gene lost 8 bases and the J gene lost 1 base, with 11 bases spanning the gap. The CDR3: CASLGVGQETQYF. CDR3 DNA sequence: TGTGCCAGCCTGGGAGTGGGCCAAGAGACCCAGTACTTC.

Ten or more counts support this clonotype. This sequence joins TRBV7-9 and TRBJ1-1, with D uncertain. Trimming removed 8 bases at V and 0 bases at J, with 13 bases between. The length of the CDR3 is 14 residues. In germline, CDR1 is SEHNR, CDR2 FQNEAQ (reference sequence). CDR3 DNA sequence: TGTGCCAGCTCCCAGGACCTTATGAACACTGAAGCTTTCTTT. It specifies CASSQDLMNTEAFF. The whole variable domain, remainder taken from reference TRBV7-9 and TRBJ1-1, is DTGVSQNPRHKITKRGQNVTFRCDPISEHNRLYWYRQTLGQGPEFLTYFQNEAQLEKSRLLSDRFSAERPKGSFSTLEIQRTEQGDSAMYLCASSQDLMNTEAFFGQGTRLTVV.

This chain connects TRBV20-1 to TRBJ1-2; 7 nucleotides align to TRBD1. J was trimmed by 4 bases and V by 5 bases; bases with no gene match: 4. Germline CDR1 reads DFQATT; CDR2 reads SNEGSKA (reference sequence). This CDR3 spans 12 amino acids. CDR3 in DNA: TGCAGTGCTGGACCAGGGGGCTATGGCTACACCTTC. Translating gives CSAGPGGYGYTF.

The chain recombines TRBV2 with TRBJ2-7; possible D gene TRBD1, 6 bases. The V end lost 4 bases, the J end lost 4 bases, and 11 bases lay between the germline ends. The CDR3 is made up of 13 amino acids. CDR1 and CDR2 from the germline V gene are SNHLY and FYNNEI. This CDR3 is CASSVVGTYEQYF. Here the CDR3 DNA reads TGTGCCAGCAGTGTTGTAGGGACATACGAGCAGTACTTC.

About this clonotype itself: One end of the junction varies from germline; a read error may be responsible. The CDR3 DNA is TGTGCCAACAGTTTGGGGCGGACAGTGAGTGGCTACACCTTC. Translation gives CANSLGRTVSGYTF. The chain carries TRBV27 and TRBJ1-2; weak D call: TRBD1 (6 bases). This CDR3 spans 14 amino acids. In germline, CDR1 is MNHEY, CDR2 SMNVEV (reference sequence).

The chain joins TRBV20-1 to TRBJ2-3; tentative D call: TRBD2 (5 bases). The CDR3 covers 15 residues. V was shortened by 0 bases and J by 5 bases, with 15 bases between the two germline ends. Germline loops: CDR1 DFQATT, CDR2 SNEGSKA (reference sequence). The CDR3 nucleotides read TGCAGTGCTAGAGATACGTCTATTCGGGAAGATACGCAGTATTTT. It encodes CSARDTSIREDTQYF.

There are a few counts of this clonotype. J is TRBJ1-1 and V is TRBV5-4; 8 bases fit TRBD1. The CDR3 loop spans 14 amino acids. With V trimmed by 3 bases and J by 6 bases, 7 bases remained unmatched. Germline values: CDR1 SGHNT, CDR2 YYREEE (reference sequence). The CDR3 region has the DNA TGTGCCAGCAGCTCGACAGGGGTGGACGCTGAAGCTTTCTTT. Translation: CASSSTGVDAEAFF.

The J gene is TRBJ1-1, the V gene TRBV20-1; D gene ambiguous. This CDR3 region has 17 residues. Germline V gene data show CDR1 as DFQATT and CDR2 as SNEGSKA (reference sequence). Trimming cost V 6 bases and J 0 bases, with 23 bases left between them. The CDR3 is CSARDGHPTPMNTEAFF. CDR3 coding DNA: TGCAGTGCCCGTGACGGGCATCCTACCCCCATGAACACTGAAGCTTTCTTT.

In this sample, this clonotype turned up many times. This chain connects TRBV5-6 to TRBJ2-7; D not resolved. Germline CDR1 and CDR2: SGHDT and YYEEEE. Trimming removed 4 bases at V and 7 bases at J, with 12 bases between. The CDR3 sequence is 12 residues long. CDR3 sequence (DNA): TGTGCCAGCAGCAGGTCGCATTTGGAGCAGTACTTC. Translated: CASSRSHLEQYF.

The sample holds a few counts of this clonotype. This chain connects TRBV2 to TRBJ1-2; D gene uncertain. Between the trimmed V and J ends, which lost 5 bases and 2 bases, there was a span of 12 bases. The CDR3 is 14 residues long. Germline CDR1 and CDR2: SNHLY and FYNNEI. This CDR3 reads CASSLSKGNYGYTF. CDR3 sequence (DNA): TGTGCCAGCAGTTTATCGAAGGGAAACTATGGCTACACCTTC.

This clonotype was picked up a small number of times. The chain couples TRBV5-5 to TRBJ2-7; D not certain. CDR3 length: 14 residues. The germline V gene encodes CDR1 SGHKS and CDR2 YYEKEE (reference sequence). The germline V and J ends were trimmed by 0 bases and 5 bases, with 12 bases remaining between them. CDR3: CASSLEYHSDEQYF. In DNA, the CDR3 is TGTGCCAGCAGCTTGGAATATCACAGCGACGAGCAGTACTTC.

V usage is TRBV10-2 and J usage is TRBJ1-1; TRBD1 might be the D (6 bases). The CDR3 runs to 16 residues. V was trimmed by 4 bases and J by 0 bases, leaving 15 bases between them. Germline-derived CDR1 and CDR2 are WSHSY and SAAADI. The chain's CDR3 is CASSGSTGGVNTEAFF. The CDR3 nucleotides read TGCGCCAGCAGTGGGTCGACAGGTGGCGTGAACACTGAAGCTTTCTTT.

The gene calls are TRBV15 and TRBJ1-6, with D perhaps matching TRBD1 (5 bases). Trimming left V 11 bases short and J 13 bases short, with 18 bases between. Germline loops: CDR1 LNHNV, CDR2 YYDKDF (reference sequence). The CDR3 has 12 residues. The CDR3 reads CAAAGIDQPLHF. The CDR3 nucleotides read TGTGCCGCCGCAGGGATTGACCAGCCCCTCCACTTT. The full variable domain, rest sourced from reference TRBV15 and TRBJ1-6, is DAMVIQNPRYQVTQFGKPVTLSCSQTLNHNVMYWYQQKSSQAPKLLFHYYDKDFNNEADTPDNFQSRRPNTSFCFLDIRSPGLGDTAMYLCAAAGIDQPLHFGNGTRLTVT.

This clonotype was seen repeatedly, ten times or more. The chain employs TRBV20-1 and TRBJ1-4; D remains ambiguous. The CDR3 is made up of 13 amino acids. Per the germline V gene, CDR1 is DFQATT and CDR2 is SNEGSKA (reference sequence). Trimming cost V 4 bases and J 2 bases, with 8 bases left between them. In DNA form, the CDR3 reads TGCAGTGCTATGGTGGGCACTAATGAAAAACTGTTTTTT. It translates to CSAMVGTNEKLFF.

The V gene is TRBV30, the J gene TRBJ2-7, with D hard to call. V was shortened by 3 bases and J by 2 bases, with 5 bases between the two germline ends. CDR3 length: 11 residues. Germline loops: CDR1 GTSNPN, CDR2 SVGIG (reference sequence). As DNA, the CDR3 is TGTGCCTGGAGCACAACCTACGAGCAGTACTTC. Its translation is CAWSTTYEQYF. Full variable domain (outside the CDR3, taken from reference TRBV30 and TRBJ2-7): SQTIHQWPATLVQPVGSPLSLECTVEGTSNPNLYWYRQAAGRGLQLLFYSVGIGQISSEVPQNLSASRPQDRQFILSSKKLLLSDSGFYLCAWSTTYEQYFGPGTRLTVT.

V gene TRBV12-3 or TRBV12-4 combines with J gene TRBJ2-6; a weak D match, TRBD1 (5 bases). Trimming removed 1 base from V and 0 bases from J, with 10 bases in between. CDR3 length: 17 residues. The CDR3 reads CASSLGRASSGANVLTF. The CDR3 DNA reads TGTGCCAGCAGTTTAGGCAGGGCCTCCTCTGGGGCCAACGTCCTGACTTTC.

This clonotype was detected ten times or more. The CDR3 DNA is TGCAGCGTTGACGAGGGACAGGGTTTCCAAGAGACCCAGTACTTC. This gives the protein CSVDEGQGFQETQYF. V is TRBV29-1 and J is TRBJ2-5; TRBD1 matches at 9 bases. V lost 3 bases to trimming and J lost 1 base; unmatched junction nucleotides: 6. Germline V lookup: CDR1 SQVTM, CDR2 ANQGSEA. The length of the CDR3 is 15 residues.

There are many counts of this clonotype. This sequence joins TRBV5-1 and TRBJ1-1, with D unresolved. Germline assignment: CDR1 SGHRS and CDR2 YFSETQ. V dropped 4 bases and J dropped 1 base, with 11 bases sitting between them. The CDR3 length is 14 residues. As DNA, the CDR3 is TGCGCCAGCAGCGCTATTGGACGGAACACTGAAGCTTTCTTT. Encoded protein: CASSAIGRNTEAFF.

V is TRBV12-3 or TRBV12-4 and J is TRBJ1-5; no firm D call. This CDR3 is built from 14 residues. V shed 4 bases and J shed 0 bases, with 7 bases lying between them. CDR3 residues: CASSSHYSNQPQHF. CDR3 in DNA: TGTGCCAGCAGTTCCCATTATAGCAATCAGCCCCAGCATTTT.

V and J are TRBV19 and TRBJ2-3; no clear D. CDR1 is LNHDA, CDR2 SQIVND, per germline (reference sequence). V gave up 5 bases and J gave up 2 bases, with 11 bases separating them. The CDR3 loop spans 14 amino acids. The CDR3 DNA sequence: TGTGCCAGTAGTCCGAGCTTCCCCACAGATACGCAGTATTTT. Protein product: CASSPSFPTDTQYF.

This clonotype was observed a few times. The chain combines TRBV19 with TRBJ2-7; 7 bases map to TRBD1. The CDR3 length is 12 residues. Per germline, CDR1 LNHDA and CDR2 SQIVND (reference sequence). V lost 8 bases and J lost 6; bases outside the gene matches: 7. The CDR3 sequence is CASGYRGSEQYF. CDR3 nucleotides: TGTGCCAGTGGGTACAGGGGTAGCGAGCAGTACTTC.

The chain carries TRBV25-1 and TRBJ1-2; possibly TRBD1 for D (6 bases). CDR1 is MGHDK and CDR2 is SYGVNS in the germline V gene. V lost 6 bases and J lost 0, with 20 bases in between. The CDR3 is 17 amino acids. CDR3 sequence (DNA): TGTGCCAGCAGCCAGGTCGCACAGGGAAGGGCTAACTATGGCTACACCTTC. This encodes CASSQVAQGRANYGYTF.

Concerning this clonotype itself: A clone one base away is much larger, so this may be a read error. V gene TRBV19 combines with J gene TRBJ1-2; D unresolved. The CDR3 covers 12 residues. Germline loops: CDR1 LNHDA, CDR2 SQIVND (reference sequence). The V and J ends lost 6 bases and 3 bases respectively, with 8 bases between them. CDR3 residues: CASRPSDYGYTF. DNA for the CDR3: TGTGCCAGTAGGCCGTCAGACTATGGCTACACCTTC.

The sample holds many counts of this clonotype. The chain is built from TRBV6-4 and TRBJ2-6; D may be TRBD1 (6 bases). CDR3 length: 14 residues. Trimming removed 2 bases from V and 7 bases from J, with 9 bases in between. CDR1 and CDR2 (germline): MRHNA, SNTAGT. This CDR3 is CASSDGTSANVLTF. CDR3 in DNA: TGTGCCAGCAGTGACGGGACATCAGCCAACGTCCTGACTTTC.

The V and J genes are TRBV12-5 and TRBJ1-1; D may be TRBD1 (6 bases). V lost 4 bases and J 7 bases, leaving 19 bases between the germline ends. The CDR3 covers 15 residues. Germline CDR1 is LGHNT and CDR2 is FRNRAP. The CDR3 sequence: CASGSPTRQVYEAFF. Here the CDR3 DNA reads TGTGCTAGTGGTTCACCAACCCGACAGGTTTATGAAGCTTTCTTT.